A selection of T cell receptor beta chains follows, all from one sample in a study of blood T cell repertoires in COVID-19. The method was immunoSEQ multiplex PCR; TCRdb's version includes in-frame clones alone and lacks a portion of them. This table holds about 250,000 clones, roughly 89% found once. Input material: peripheral blood. These receptors originate from a woman aged 40 to 50 who had recovered from COVID-19. Each CDR3 is given with its conserved first and last residue. D genes are given only for firm matches. Only some rows state a clone size, as once, few, many or a class for expanded clones.

CDR3aa: CASSLVAREQYF
CDR3nt: TGTGCCAGCAGCTTAGTTGCGAGGGAGCAGTACTTC
j_gene: TRBJ2-7
v_gene: TRBV11-2
d_gene: NA
len: 12
abundance: NA

CDR3aa: CASSVTSEGEQFF
CDR3nt: TGTGCCAGCAGCGTTACTAGCGAGGGTGAGCAGTTCTTC
j_gene: TRBJ2-1
v_gene: TRBV11-3
d_gene: TRBD2
len: 13
abundance: NA

CDR3aa: CASRLTDKPREQFF
CDR3nt: TGTGCCAGCAGACTGACAGATAAACCAAGGGAGCAGTTCTTC
j_gene: TRBJ2-1
v_gene: TRBV7-2
d_gene: NA
len: 14
abundance: NA

CDR3aa: CASSIASAAGELFF
CDR3nt: TGTGCCAGCAGTATAGCTTCCGCTGCCGGGGAGCTGTTTTTT
j_gene: TRBJ2-2
v_gene: TRBV5-6
d_gene: NA
len: 14
abundance: NA

CDR3aa: CASSLIPPRQGPQEQYF
CDR3nt: TGTGCCAGCAGTTTAATCCCACCTCGACAGGGCCCCCAGGAGCAGTACTTC
j_gene: TRBJ2-7
v_gene: TRBV27
d_gene: TRBD1
len: 17
abundance: once

CDR3aa: CASSHGTANSYNEQFF
CDR3nt: TGTGCCAGCAGCCACGGGACTGCGAACTCCTACAATGAGCAGTTCTTC
j_gene: TRBJ2-1
v_gene: TRBV14
d_gene: NA
len: 16
abundance: NA

CDR3aa: CASSLSDGTYEQYF
CDR3nt: TGTGCCAGCAGTTTAAGTGACGGGACCTACGAGCAGTACTTC
j_gene: TRBJ2-7
v_gene: TRBV28
d_gene: NA
len: 14
abundance: NA

CDR3aa: CASSQVQGTDTQYF
CDR3nt: TGCGCCAGCAGCCAAGTCCAGGGCACAGATACGCAGTATTTT
j_gene: TRBJ2-3
v_gene: TRBV4-3
d_gene: NA
len: 14
abundance: NA

CDR3aa: CARPVGGVTEAFF
CDR3nt: TGTGCCAGACCCGTTGGGGGGGTGACTGAAGCTTTCTTT
j_gene: TRBJ1-1
v_gene: TRBV4-2
d_gene: NA
len: 13
abundance: NA

CDR3aa: CAITNGGSSGELFF
CDR3nt: TGTGCCATCACTAATGGCGGGAGTTCCGGGGAGCTGTTTTTT
j_gene: TRBJ2-2
v_gene: TRBV10-3
d_gene: TRBD2
len: 14
abundance: once

CDR3aa: CASSPPNGNEKLFF
CDR3nt: TGTGCCAGCTCACCACCGAACGGGAATGAAAAACTGTTTTTT
j_gene: TRBJ1-4
v_gene: TRBV18
d_gene: NA
len: 14
abundance: once

CDR3aa: CASSGTGGKSSYNEQFF
CDR3nt: TGTGCCAGCAGTGGAACGGGGGGTAAGAGCTCCTACAATGAGCAGTTCTTC
j_gene: TRBJ2-1
v_gene: TRBV6-1
d_gene: TRBD2
len: 17
abundance: NA

CDR3aa: CASSPVAGGDYNEQFF
CDR3nt: TGTGCCAGCTCGCCGGTTGCGGGAGGGGACTACAATGAGCAGTTCTTC
j_gene: TRBJ2-1
v_gene: TRBV18
d_gene: TRBD2
len: 16
abundance: NA

CDR3aa: CASSRTGESTGELFF
CDR3nt: TGTGCCAGCAGCCGTACAGGGGAGAGCACCGGGGAGCTGTTTTTT
j_gene: TRBJ2-2
v_gene: TRBV6-2/TRBV6-3
d_gene: TRBD1
len: 15
abundance: NA

CDR3aa: CASSYSGLAGVDEQFF
CDR3nt: TGTGCCAGCAGTTACTCCGGACTAGCGGGAGTTGATGAGCAGTTCTTC
j_gene: TRBJ2-1
v_gene: TRBV6-5
d_gene: TRBD2
len: 16
abundance: once

CDR3aa: CASSQRTGETYEQYF
CDR3nt: TGTGCCAGCAGCCAACGGACCGGGGAGACCTACGAGCAGTACTTC
j_gene: TRBJ2-7
v_gene: TRBV14
d_gene: NA
len: 15
abundance: NA

CDR3aa: CASGSPVSGRTDTQYF
CDR3nt: TGTGCTAGTGGTTCCCCGGTTAGCGGGAGGACAGATACGCAGTATTTT
j_gene: TRBJ2-3
v_gene: TRBV12-5
d_gene: TRBD2
len: 16
abundance: NA

CDR3aa: CASSWGGTVEAFF
CDR3nt: TGTGCCAGCAGTTGGGGGGGCACAGTTGAAGCTTTCTTT
j_gene: TRBJ1-1
v_gene: TRBV6-5
d_gene: NA
len: 13
abundance: NA

CDR3aa: CASSLERESPLHF
CDR3nt: TGTGCCAGCAGCTTGGAAAGGGAGTCACCCCTCCACTTT
j_gene: TRBJ1-6
v_gene: TRBV5-4
d_gene: NA
len: 13
abundance: NA

CDR3aa: CASSRSQGAYEKLFF
CDR3nt: TGTGCCAGCAGCCGATCGCAGGGGGCGTACGAAAAACTGTTTTTT
j_gene: TRBJ1-4
v_gene: TRBV3-1/TRBV3-2
d_gene: TRBD1
len: 15
abundance: NA

CDR3aa: CASSSRRGPNEKLFF
CDR3nt: TGTGCCAGCAGCTCCCGAAGGGGGCCGAATGAAAAACTGTTTTTT
j_gene: TRBJ1-4
v_gene: TRBV7-6
d_gene: TRBD1
len: 15
abundance: NA

CDR3aa: CASSALGQGSIDGANVLTF
CDR3nt: TGTGCCAGCAGCGCCTTGGGACAGGGGTCGATTGATGGGGCCAACGTCCTGACTTTC
j_gene: TRBJ2-6
v_gene: TRBV9
d_gene: TRBD1
len: 19
abundance: NA

CDR3aa: CASSQDEGSRQFF
CDR3nt: TGCGCCAGCAGCCAAGATGAGGGATCGAGACAGTTCTTC
j_gene: TRBJ2-1
v_gene: TRBV4-3
d_gene: NA
len: 13
abundance: NA

CDR3aa: CASSTGLVLEYF
CDR3nt: TGTGCCAGCAGCACGGGACTAGTGCTCGAATACTTC
j_gene: TRBJ2-5
v_gene: TRBV21-1
d_gene: NA
len: 12
abundance: few

CDR3aa: CSASARANGYTF
CDR3nt: TGCAGTGCTAGTGCGCGCGCAAATGGCTACACCTTC
j_gene: TRBJ1-2
v_gene: TRBV20-1
d_gene: NA
len: 12
abundance: NA

CDR3aa: CASSSGTGWTGEQFF
CDR3nt: TGTGCCAGCAGCTCCGGGACAGGGTGGACAGGTGAGCAGTTCTTC
j_gene: TRBJ2-1
v_gene: TRBV5-4
d_gene: TRBD1
len: 15
abundance: NA

CDR3aa: CASSQETGPYNEQFF
CDR3nt: TGTGCCAGCAGCCAAGAGACAGGACCCTACAATGAGCAGTTCTTC
j_gene: TRBJ2-1
v_gene: TRBV3-1/TRBV3-2
d_gene: NA
len: 15
abundance: NA

CDR3aa: CASSESASGNEQFF
CDR3nt: TGCGCCAGCAGTGAGTCGGCTAGCGGGAATGAGCAGTTCTTC
j_gene: TRBJ2-1
v_gene: TRBV10-1
d_gene: TRBD2
len: 14
abundance: NA

CDR3aa: CASSQGRGGRYGYTF
CDR3nt: TGTGCCAGCAGCCAAGGCCGGGGGGGTCGGTATGGCTACACCTTC
j_gene: TRBJ1-2
v_gene: TRBV3-1/TRBV3-2
d_gene: NA
len: 15
abundance: NA